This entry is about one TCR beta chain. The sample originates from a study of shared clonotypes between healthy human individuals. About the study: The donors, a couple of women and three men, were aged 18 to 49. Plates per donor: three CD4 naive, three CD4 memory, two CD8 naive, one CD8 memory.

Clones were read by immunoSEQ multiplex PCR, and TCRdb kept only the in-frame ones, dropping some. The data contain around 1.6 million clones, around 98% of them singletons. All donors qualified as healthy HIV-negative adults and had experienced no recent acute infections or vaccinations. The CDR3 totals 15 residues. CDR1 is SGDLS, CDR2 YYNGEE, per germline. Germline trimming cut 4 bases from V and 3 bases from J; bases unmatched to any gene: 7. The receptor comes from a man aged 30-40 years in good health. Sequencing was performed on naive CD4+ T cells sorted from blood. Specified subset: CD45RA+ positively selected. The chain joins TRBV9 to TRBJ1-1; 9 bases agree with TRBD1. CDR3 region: CASSPDRGWDTEAFF. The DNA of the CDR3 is TGTGCCAGCAGCCCGGACAGGGGTTGGGACACTGAAGCTTTCTTT.